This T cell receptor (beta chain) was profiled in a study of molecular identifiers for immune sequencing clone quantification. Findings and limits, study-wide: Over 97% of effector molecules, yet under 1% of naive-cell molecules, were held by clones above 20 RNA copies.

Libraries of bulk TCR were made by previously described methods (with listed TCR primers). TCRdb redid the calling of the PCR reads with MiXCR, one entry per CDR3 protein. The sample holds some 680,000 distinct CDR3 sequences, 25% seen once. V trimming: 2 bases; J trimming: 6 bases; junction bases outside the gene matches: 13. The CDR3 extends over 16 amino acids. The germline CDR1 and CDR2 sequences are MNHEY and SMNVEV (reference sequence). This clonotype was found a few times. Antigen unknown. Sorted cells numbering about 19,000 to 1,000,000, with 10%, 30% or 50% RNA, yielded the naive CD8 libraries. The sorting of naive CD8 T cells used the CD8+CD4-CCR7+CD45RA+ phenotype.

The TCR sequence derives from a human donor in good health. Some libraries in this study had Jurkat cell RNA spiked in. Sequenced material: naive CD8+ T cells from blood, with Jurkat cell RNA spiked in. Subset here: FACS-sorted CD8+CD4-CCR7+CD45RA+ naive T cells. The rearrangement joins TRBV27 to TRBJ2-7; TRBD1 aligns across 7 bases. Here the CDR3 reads CASSLGPGSGTAEQYF. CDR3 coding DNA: TGTGCCAGCAGTTTAGGGCCAGGATCCGGGACAGCCGAGCAGTACTTC.